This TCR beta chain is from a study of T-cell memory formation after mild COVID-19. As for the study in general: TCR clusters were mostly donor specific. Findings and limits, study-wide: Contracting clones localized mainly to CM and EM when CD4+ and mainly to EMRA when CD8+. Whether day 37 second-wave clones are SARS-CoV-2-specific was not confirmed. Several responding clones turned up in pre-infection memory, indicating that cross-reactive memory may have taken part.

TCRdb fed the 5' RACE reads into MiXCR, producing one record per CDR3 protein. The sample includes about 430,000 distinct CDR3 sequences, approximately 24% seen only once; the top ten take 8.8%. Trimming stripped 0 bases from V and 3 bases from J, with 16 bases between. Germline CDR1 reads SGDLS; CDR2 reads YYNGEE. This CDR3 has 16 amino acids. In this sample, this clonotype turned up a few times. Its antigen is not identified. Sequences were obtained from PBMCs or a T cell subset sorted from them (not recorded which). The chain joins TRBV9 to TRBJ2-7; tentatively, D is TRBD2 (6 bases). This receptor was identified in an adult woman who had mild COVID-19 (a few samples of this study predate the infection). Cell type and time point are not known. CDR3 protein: CASSVAPGGSGYEQYF. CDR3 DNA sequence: TGTGCCAGCAGCGTAGCCCCTGGAGGGTCTGGCTACGAGCAGTACTTC. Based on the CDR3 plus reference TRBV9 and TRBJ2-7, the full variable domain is DSGVTQTPKHLITATGQRVTLRCSPRSGDLSVYWYQQSLDQGLQFLIQYYNGEERAKGNILERFSAQQFPDLHSELNLSSLELGDSALYFCASSVAPGGSGYEQYFGPGTRLTVT.